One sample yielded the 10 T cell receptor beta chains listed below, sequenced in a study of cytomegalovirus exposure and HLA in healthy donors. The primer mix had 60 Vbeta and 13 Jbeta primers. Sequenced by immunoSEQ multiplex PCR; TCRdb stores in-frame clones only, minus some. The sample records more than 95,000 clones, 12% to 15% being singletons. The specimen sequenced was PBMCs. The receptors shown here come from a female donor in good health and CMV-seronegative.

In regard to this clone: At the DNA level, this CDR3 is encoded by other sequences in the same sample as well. CDR3 protein: CASSQGLRGGWLGNEQFF. The CDR3 region has the DNA TGCGCCAGCAGCCAAGGGTTGCGGGGGGGATGGCTGGGTAATGAGCAGTTCTTC. The rearrangement uses TRBV4-3 and TRBJ2-1, with TRBD2 identical over 9 bases. After removal of 1 base from V and 7 bases from J, the junction contained 14 bases not matched to a gene. The CDR3 consists of 18 residues. Germline V gene data show CDR1 as LGHNA and CDR2 as YSLEER.

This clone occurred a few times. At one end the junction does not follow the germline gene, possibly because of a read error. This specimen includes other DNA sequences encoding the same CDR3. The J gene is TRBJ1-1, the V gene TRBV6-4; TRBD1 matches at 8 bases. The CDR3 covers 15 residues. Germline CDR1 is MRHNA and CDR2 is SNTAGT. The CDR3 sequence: CASRGIQGENTEAFF. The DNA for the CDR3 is TGCGCCAGCAGGGGTATACAGGGGGAGAACACTGAAGCTTTCTTT.

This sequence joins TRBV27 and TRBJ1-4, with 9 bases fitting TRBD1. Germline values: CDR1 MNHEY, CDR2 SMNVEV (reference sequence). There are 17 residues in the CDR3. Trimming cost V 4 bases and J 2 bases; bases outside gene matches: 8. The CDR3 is CASSSSRDRVTNEKLFF. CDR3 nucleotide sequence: TGTGCCAGCAGTTCGTCCCGGGACAGGGTTACTAATGAAAAACTGTTTTTT.

CDR3 nucleotides: TGTGCCAGCAGCGGCCACCGGGACCTTAGCGGCACCGGGGAGCTGTTTTTT. Protein product: CASSGHRDLSGTGELFF. The gene calls are TRBV9 and TRBJ2-2; D may be TRBD2 (6 bases). Trimming took 3 bases from V and 4 from J, leaving 19 bases between them. The CDR3 loop spans 17 amino acids. Germline V lookup: CDR1 SGDLS, CDR2 YYNGEE.

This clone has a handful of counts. CDR3 sequence reads: CSARGTPGYTF. The CDR3 DNA sequence: TGCAGTGCTCGGGGGACCCCCGGCTACACCTTC. J is TRBJ1-2 and V is TRBV20-1; a possible D gene is TRBD1 (5 bases). Per the germline V gene, CDR1 is DFQATT and CDR2 is SNEGSKA (reference sequence). V was clipped by 5 bases and J by 8 bases, with 12 bases between them. This CDR3 region has 11 residues.

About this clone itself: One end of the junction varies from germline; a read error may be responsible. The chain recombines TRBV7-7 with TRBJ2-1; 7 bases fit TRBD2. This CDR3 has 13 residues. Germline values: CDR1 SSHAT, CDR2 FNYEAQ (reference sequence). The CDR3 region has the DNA TGTGCTAGCAGTCAGTCGCGGGGGAATGAGCAGTTCTTC. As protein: CASSQSRGNEQFF.

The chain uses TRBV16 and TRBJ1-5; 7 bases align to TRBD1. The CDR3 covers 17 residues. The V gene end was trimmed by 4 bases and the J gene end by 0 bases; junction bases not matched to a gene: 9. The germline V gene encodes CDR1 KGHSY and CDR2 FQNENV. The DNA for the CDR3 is TGTGCCAGCAGCCTCCGGGGACAGATCTATAGCAATCAGCCCCAGCATTTT. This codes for CASSLRGQIYSNQPQHF.

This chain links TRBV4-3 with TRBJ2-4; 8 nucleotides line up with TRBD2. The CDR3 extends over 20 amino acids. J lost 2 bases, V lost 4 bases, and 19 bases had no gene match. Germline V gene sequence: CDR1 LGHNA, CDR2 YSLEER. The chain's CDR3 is CASSPVVRAGVVETKNIQYF. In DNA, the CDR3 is TGCGCCAGCAGCCCGGTTGTTCGAGCGGGAGTGGTTGAGACCAAAAACATTCAGTACTTC.

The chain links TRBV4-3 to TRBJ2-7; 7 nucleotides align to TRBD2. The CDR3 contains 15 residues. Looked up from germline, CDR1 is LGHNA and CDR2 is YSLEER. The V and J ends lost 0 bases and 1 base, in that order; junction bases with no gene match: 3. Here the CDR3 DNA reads TGCGCCAGCAGCCAAGACGCTAGCGGTTCCTACGAGCAGTACTTC. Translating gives CASSQDASGSYEQYF.

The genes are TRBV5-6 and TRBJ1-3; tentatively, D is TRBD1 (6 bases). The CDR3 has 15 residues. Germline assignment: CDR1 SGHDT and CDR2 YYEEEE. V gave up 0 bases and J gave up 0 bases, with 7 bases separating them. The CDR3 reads CASSLVGGSGNTIYF. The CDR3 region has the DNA TGTGCCAGCAGCTTGGTAGGGGGCTCTGGAAACACCATATATTTT.